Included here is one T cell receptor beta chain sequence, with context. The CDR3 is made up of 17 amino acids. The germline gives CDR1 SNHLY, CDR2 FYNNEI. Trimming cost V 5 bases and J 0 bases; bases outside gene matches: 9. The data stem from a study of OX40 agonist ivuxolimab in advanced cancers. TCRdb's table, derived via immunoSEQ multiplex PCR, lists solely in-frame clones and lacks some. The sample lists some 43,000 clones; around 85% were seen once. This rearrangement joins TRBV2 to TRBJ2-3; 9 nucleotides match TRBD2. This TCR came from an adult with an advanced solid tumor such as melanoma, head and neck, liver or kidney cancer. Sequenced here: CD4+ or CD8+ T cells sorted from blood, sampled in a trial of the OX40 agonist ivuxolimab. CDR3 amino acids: CASSFSGGGTSTDTQYF. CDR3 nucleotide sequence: TGTGCCAGCAGTTTTAGCGGGGGAGGGACTAGCACAGATACGCAGTATTTT.